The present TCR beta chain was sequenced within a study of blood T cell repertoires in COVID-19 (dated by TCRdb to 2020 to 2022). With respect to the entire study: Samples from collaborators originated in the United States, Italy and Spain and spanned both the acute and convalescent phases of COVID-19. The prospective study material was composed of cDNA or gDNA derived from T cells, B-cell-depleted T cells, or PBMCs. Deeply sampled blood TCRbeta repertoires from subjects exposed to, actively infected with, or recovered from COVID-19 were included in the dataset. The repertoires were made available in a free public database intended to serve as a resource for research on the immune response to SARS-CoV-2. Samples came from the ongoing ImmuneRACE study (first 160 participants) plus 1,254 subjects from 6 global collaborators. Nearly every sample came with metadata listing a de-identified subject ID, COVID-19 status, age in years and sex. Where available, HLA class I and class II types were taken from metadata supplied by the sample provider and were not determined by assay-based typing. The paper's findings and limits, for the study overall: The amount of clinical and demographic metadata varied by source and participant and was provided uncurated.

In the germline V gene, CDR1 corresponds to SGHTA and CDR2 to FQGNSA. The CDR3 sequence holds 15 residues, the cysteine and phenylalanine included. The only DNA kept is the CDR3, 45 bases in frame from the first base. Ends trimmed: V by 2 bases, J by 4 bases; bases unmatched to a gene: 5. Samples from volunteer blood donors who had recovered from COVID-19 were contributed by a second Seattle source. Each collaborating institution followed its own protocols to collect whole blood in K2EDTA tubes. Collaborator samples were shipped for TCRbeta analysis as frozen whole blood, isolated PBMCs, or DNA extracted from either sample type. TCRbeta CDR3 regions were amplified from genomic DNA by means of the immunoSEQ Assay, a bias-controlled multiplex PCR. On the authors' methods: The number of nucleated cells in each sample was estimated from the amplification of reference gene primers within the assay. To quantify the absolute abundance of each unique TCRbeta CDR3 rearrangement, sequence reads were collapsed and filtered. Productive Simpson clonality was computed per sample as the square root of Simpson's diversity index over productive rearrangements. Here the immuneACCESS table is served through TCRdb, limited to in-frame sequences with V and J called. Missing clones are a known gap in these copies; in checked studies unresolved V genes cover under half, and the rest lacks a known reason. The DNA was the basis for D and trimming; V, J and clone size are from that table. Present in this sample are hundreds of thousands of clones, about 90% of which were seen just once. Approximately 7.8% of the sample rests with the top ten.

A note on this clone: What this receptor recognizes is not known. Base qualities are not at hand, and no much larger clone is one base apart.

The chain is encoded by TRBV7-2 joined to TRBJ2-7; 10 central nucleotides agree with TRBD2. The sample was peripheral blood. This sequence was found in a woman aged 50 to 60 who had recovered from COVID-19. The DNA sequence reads TGTGCCAGCAGCTTACTAGCGGGAGTAGGTTACGAGCAGTACTTC. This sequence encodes CASSLLAGVGYEQYF.